This record concerns one TCR beta chain sequence. Original analysis: It was from reference gene primer amplification that nucleated cell counts were estimated. The repertoire was sequenced with immunoSEQ multiplex PCR; TCRdb's copy has only in-frame clones and lacks some. That table is the source of V, J and clone size, and D and trimming were worked out from the DNA. Among 100,000 to 150,000 clones listed, more than 75% were seen once. This sample stems from a study of blood T cell repertoires in COVID-19. The CDR3 spans 16 residues. Germline loops: CDR1 SGHAT, CDR2 FQNNGV. Trimming removed 3 bases at V and 0 bases at J, with 11 bases between.

This TCR was recovered from a man in his forties or fifties with acute or convalescent COVID-19. The genes are TRBV11-2 and TRBJ1-4; maybe TRBD1 (6 bases). The specimen was peripheral blood. The CDR3 coding sequence is TGTGCCAGCAGCTTGGGCACAGGGTCAACTAATGAAAAACTGTTTTTT. It yields the protein CASSLGTGSTNEKLFF.